The source of this T cell receptor beta chain is a study of blood T cell repertoires in COVID-19. TCRdb keeps only in-frame clones here, not all; method: immunoSEQ multiplex PCR. The profile shows 150,000 to 200,000 clones, more than 75% of them singletons. The V end lost 6 bases, the J end lost 5 bases, and 20 bases lay between the germline ends. The CDR3 loop spans 14 amino acids. Germline CDR1 reads SQVTM; CDR2 reads ANQGSEA. Material: peripheral blood. This TCR derives from a man between 45 and 60 years old who had recovered from COVID-19. V and J are TRBV29-1 and TRBJ2-7; D possibly corresponds to TRBD1 (5 bases). Here the CDR3 reads CSVLLSQGRNEQYF. Written as DNA, the CDR3 is TGCAGCGTCTTATTAAGTCAGGGAAGAAACGAGCAGTACTTC.